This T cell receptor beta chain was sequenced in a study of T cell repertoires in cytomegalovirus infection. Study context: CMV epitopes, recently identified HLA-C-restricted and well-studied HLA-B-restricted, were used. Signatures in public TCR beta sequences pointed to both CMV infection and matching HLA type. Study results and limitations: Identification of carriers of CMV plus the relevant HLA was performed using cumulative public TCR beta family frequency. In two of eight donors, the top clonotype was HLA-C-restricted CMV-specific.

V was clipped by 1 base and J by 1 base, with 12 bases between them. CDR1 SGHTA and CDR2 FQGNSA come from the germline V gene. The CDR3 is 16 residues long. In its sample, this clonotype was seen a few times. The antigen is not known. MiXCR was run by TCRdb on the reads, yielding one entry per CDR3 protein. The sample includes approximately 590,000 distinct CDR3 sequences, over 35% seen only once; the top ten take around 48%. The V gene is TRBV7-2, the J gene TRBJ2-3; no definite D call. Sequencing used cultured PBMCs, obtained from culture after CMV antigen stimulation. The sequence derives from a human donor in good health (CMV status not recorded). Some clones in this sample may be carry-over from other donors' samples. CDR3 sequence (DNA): TGTGCCAGCAGCTTAGACCGCTATGCGGGCACAGATACGCAGTATTTT. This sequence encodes CASSLDRYAGTDTQYF.